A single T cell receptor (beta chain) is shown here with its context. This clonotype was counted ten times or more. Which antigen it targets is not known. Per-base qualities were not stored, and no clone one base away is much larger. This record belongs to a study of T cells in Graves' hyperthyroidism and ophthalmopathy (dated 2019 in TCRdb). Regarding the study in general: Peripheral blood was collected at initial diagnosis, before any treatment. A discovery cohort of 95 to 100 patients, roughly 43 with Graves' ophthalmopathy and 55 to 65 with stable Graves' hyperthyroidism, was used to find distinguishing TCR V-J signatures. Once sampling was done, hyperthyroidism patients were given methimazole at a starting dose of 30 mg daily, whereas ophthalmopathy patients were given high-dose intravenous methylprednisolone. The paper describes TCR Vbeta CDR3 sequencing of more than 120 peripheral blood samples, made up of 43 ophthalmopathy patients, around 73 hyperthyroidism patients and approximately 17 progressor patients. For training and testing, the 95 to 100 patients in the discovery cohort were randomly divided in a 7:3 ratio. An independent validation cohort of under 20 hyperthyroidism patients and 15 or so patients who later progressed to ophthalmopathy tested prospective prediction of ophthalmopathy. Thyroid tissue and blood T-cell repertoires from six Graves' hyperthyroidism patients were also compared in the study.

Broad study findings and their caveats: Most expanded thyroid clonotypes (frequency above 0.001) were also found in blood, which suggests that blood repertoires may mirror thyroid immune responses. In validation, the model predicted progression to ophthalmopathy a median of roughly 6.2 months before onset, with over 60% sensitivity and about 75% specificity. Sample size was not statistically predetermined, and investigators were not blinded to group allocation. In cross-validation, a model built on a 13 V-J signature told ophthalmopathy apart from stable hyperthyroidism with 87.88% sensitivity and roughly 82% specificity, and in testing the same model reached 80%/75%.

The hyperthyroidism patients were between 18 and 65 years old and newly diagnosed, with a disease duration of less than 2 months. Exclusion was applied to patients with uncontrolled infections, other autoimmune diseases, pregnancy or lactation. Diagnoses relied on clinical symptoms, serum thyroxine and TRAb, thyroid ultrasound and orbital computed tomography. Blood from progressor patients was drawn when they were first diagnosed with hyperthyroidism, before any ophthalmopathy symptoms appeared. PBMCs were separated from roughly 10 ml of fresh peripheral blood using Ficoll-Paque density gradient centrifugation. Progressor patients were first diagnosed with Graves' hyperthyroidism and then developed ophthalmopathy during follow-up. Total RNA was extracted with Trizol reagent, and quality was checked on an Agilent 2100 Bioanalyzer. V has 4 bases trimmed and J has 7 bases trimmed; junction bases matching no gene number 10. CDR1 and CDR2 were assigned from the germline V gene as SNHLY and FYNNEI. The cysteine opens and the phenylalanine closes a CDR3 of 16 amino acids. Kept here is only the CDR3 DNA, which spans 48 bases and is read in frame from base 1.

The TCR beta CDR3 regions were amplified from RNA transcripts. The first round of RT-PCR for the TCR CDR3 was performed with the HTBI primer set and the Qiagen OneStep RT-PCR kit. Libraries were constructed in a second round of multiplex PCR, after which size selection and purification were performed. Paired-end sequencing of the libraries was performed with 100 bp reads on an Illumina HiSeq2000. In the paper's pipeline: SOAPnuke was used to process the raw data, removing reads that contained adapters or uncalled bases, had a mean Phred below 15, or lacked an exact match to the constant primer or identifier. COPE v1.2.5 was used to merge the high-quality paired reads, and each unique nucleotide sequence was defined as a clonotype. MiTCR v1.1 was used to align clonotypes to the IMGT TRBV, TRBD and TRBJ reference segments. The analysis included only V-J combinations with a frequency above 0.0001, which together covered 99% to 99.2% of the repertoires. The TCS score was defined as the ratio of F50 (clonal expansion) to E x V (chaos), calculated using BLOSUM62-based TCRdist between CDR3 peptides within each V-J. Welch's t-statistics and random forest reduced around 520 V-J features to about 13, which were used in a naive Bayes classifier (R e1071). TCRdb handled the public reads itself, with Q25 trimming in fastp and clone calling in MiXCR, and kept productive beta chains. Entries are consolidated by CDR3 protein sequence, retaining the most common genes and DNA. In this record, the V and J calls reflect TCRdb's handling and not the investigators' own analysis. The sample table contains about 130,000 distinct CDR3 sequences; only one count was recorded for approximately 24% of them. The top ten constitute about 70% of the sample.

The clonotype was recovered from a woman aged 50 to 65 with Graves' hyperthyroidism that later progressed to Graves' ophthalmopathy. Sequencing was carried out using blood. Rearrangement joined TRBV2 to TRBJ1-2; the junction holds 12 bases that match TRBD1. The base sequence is TGTGCCAGCAGTGTGCGGGACAGGGGGCGCGCTAGTGGCTACACCTTC. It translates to CASSVRDRGRASGYTF.